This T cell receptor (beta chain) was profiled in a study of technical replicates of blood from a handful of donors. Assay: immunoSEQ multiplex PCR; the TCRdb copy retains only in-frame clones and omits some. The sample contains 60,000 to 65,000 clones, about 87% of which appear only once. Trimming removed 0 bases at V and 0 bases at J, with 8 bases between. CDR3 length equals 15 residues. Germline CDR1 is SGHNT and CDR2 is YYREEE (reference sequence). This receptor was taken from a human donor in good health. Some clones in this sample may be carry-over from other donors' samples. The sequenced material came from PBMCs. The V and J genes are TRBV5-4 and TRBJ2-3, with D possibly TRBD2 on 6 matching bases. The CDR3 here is CASSLAGTSTDTQYF. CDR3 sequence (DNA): TGTGCCAGCAGCTTGGCTGGGACTAGCACAGATACGCAGTATTTT. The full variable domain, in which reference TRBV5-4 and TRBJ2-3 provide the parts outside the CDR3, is ETGVTQSPTHLIKTRGQQVTLRCSSQSGHNTVSWYQQALGQGPQFIFQYYREEENGRGNFPPRFSGLQFPNYSSELNVNALELDDSALYLCASSLAGTSTDTQYFGPGTRLTVL.